Sequencing of this TCR beta chain was carried out in a study of beta chain features in type 1 diabetes. What was sequenced were expressed TCRB transcripts, since all of the isolated RNA had been reverse transcribed. Clones were sequenced by immunoSEQ multiplex PCR, and TCRdb holds only the in-frame ones, with some missing. The sample includes 120,000 to 150,000 clones, approximately 52% of them seen just once. The CDR3 runs 14 residues. Germline loops: CDR1 SGHVS, CDR2 FNYEAQ. V lost 1 base to trimming and J lost 10 bases, with 11 bases between them. This clonotype originated in a young man in good health. The J gene is TRBJ1-6, the V gene TRBV7-6; TRBD1 is a possible D gene (5 bases). The sequenced sample consisted of Tregs from blood. The CDR3 region is CASSLGQGSSPLHF. In DNA, the CDR3 is TGTGCCAGCAGCTTAGGCCAGGGAAGCTCACCCCTCCACTTT.